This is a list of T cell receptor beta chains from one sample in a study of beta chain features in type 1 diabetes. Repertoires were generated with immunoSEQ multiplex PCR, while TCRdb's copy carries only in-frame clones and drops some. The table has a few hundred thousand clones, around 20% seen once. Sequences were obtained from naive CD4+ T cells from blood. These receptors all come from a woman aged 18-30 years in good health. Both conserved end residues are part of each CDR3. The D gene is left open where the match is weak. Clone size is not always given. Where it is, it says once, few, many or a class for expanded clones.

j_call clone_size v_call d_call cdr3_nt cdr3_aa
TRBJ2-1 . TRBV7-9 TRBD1 TGTGCAGGGACAGGGCCAGCCCAGGAGCAGTTCTTC CAGTGPAQEQFF
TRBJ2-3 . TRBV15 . TGTGCCACCAGCAGAGTTCCAGGGGAAGGGGCAGATACGCAGTATTTT CATSRVPGEGADTQYF
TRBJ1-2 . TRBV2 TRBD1 TGTGCCAGCAGTGAACAAGGACAGGGCGACGGCTACACCTTC CASSEQGQGDGYTF
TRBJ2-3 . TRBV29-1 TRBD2 TGCAGCACGGGAGGTTCTAGCGGAGATAGCACAGATACGCAGTATTTT CSTGGSSGDSTDTQYF
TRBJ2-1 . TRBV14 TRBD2 TGTGCCAGCAGCCAAACGGGACTAGCGGGGTACAATGAGCAGTTCTTC CASSQTGLAGYNEQFF
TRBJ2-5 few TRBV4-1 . TGCGCCAGCAGCCACTCACCGGGAGAGGCAGGGAGCTCGGAGACCCAGTACTTC CASSHSPGEAGSSETQYF
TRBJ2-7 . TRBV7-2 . TGTGCCAGCAGCTCTACTGGGCCAGGCGAGCAGTACTTC CASSSTGPGEQYF
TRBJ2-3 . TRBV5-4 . TGTGCCAGCAGCTCCGGGACTCTCACAGATACGCAGTATTTT CASSSGTLTDTQYF
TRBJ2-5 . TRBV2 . TGTGCCAGCAGTGGAGACAGCCAAGAGACCCAGTACTTC CASSGDSQETQYF
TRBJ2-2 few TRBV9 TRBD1 TGTGCCAGCACCCTAGGGGGCGGCCTGAACACCGGGGAGCTGTTTTTT CASTLGGGLNTGELFF
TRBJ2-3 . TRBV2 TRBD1 TGTGCCATCCGACGACAGGGTGGAGATACGCAGTATTTT CAIRRQGGDTQYF
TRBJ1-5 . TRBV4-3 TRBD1 TGCGCCAGCAGCCAAGGGAGGGGGCGGCAGCCCCAGCATTTT CASSQGRGRQPQHF
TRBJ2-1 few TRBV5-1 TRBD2 TGCGCCAGCAGCTTGGCAACAATAGCGGGAGCCTACAATGAGCAGTTCTTC CASSLATIAGAYNEQFF
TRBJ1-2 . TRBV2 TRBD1 TGTGCCAGCAGTGTGGGACAGGAGACCGGCTACACCTTC CASSVGQETGYTF
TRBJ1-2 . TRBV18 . TGTGCCAGCTCACCATCGTCGGATGGCTACACCTTC CASSPSSDGYTF
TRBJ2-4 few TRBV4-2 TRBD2 TGTGCCAGCAGCCAAGTCGGGTATAGCGGGGGGGCCGGCAAAAACATTCAGTACTTC CASSQVGYSGGAGKNIQYF
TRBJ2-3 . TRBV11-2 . TGTGCCAGCAGCATCGGGACACAACTAACGGGGGATACGCAGTATTTT CASSIGTQLTGDTQYF
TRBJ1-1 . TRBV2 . TGTGCCAGCAGTGGCAGGCGGGACACTGAAGCTTTCTTT CASSGRRDTEAFF
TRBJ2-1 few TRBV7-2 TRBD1 TGTGCCAGCAGCCCATCAGGGACAGGGAGTTTGGGTGAGCAGTTCTTC CASSPSGTGSLGEQFF
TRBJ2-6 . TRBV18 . TGTGCCAGCTCACTTGACCGGGTCTCTGGGGCCAACGTCCTGACTTTC CASSLDRVSGANVLTF
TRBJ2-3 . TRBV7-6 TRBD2 TGTGCCAGCAGTCCAAGCGGGGCCCCCTCACATACGCAGTATTTT CASSPSGAPSHTQYF
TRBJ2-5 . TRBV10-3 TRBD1 TGTGCCATCAGTGAGTCGATGTTGACAGGGACGCAAGAGACCCAGTACTTC CAISESMLTGTQETQYF
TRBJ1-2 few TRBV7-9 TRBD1 TGTGCCAGCAGCTTGGACAGGGCCTGTACCTTC CASSLDRACTF
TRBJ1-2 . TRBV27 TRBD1 TGTGCCAGCAGGATAACAGGGGGTGAGGGCTACACCTTC CASRITGGEGYTF
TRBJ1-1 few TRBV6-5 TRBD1 TGTGCCAGCAGTTCGGACAGGGCCATAGGCACTGAAGCTTTCTTT CASSSDRAIGTEAFF
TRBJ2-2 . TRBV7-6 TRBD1 TGTGCCAGCAGCTCACGGGACAGGGGAGGGGAGCTGTTTTTT CASSSRDRGGELFF
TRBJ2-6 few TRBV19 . TGTGCCAGTAGTATGGGGCAGACTCTCTCTGGGGCCAACGTCCTGACTTTC CASSMGQTLSGANVLTF
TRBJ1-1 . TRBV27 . TGTGCCAGCAGACTGACGGGGAGGAGGACTGAAGCTTTCTTT CASRLTGRRTEAFF
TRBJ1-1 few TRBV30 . TGTGCCTGGAGTGTACAGCCGAACACTGAAGCTTTCTTT CAWSVQPNTEAFF
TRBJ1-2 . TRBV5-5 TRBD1 TGTGCCAGCAAGCTTCACCGGGACAGAATTGACTATGGCTACACCTTC CASKLHRDRIDYGYTF
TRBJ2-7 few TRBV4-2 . TGTGCCAGCAGCCCCGAGGGCGGCTACGAGCAGTACTTC CASSPEGGYEQYF
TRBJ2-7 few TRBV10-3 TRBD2 TGTGCCATCAGTGATAGTAGCGGGAGCCCCTACGAGCAGTACTTC CAISDSSGSPYEQYF
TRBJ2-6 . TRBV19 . TGTGCCAGTAGTATGAGGTCTAGGGGGGCCAACGTCCTGACTTTC CASSMRSRGANVLTF
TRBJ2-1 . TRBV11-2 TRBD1 TGTGCCAGCAGCACCGGGACAGTCCTGAGCTCCTACAATGAGCAGTTCTTC CASSTGTVLSSYNEQFF
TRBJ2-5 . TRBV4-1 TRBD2 TGCGCCAGCAGCCAAGGACCGGGACTAGCAGATCGAGAGACCCAGTACTTC CASSQGPGLADRETQYF
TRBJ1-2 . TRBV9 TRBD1 TGTGCCAGCAGCTTTCGTTCCGGGACAGGGGATGGCTACACCTTC CASSFRSGTGDGYTF
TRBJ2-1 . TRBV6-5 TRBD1 TGTGCCAGCAGTGTAGGGACAGGGTGGGTCAGTGAGCAGTTCTTC CASSVGTGWVSEQFF
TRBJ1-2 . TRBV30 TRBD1 TGTGCCTGGGAGGAACAGGGGGTGAGCTATGGCTACACCTTC CAWEEQGVSYGYTF